One and the same sample provided the 26 T cell receptor beta chains below, sequenced in a study of blood T cell repertoires in COVID-19. Clones were sequenced by immunoSEQ multiplex PCR, and TCRdb holds only the in-frame ones, with some missing. The sample lists around 100,000 clones, around 81% occurring once. The source material was peripheral blood. The source of these receptors is a man in his sixties with acute or convalescent COVID-19.

Here the CDR3 DNA reads TGTGCCAGCAGCTTTCAGGGGGTCACTGAAGCTTTCTTT. Its protein product is CASSFQGVTEAFF. The genes are TRBV5-4 and TRBJ1-1; 7 bases are shared with TRBD1. The CDR3 has 13 amino acids. V gave up 2 bases and J gave up 4 bases; unmatched junction bases: 2. Germline CDR1 and CDR2: SGHNT and YYREEE (reference sequence).

The chain combines TRBV11-3 with TRBJ1-5, with 7 bases aligning to TRBD1. This CDR3 region has 15 residues. The V gene end was trimmed by 5 bases and the J gene end by 5 bases; junction bases not matched to a gene: 9. The V gene's germline CDR1 is SGHNT and CDR2 YENEEA. The CDR3 sequence: CASSLWEGGHQPQHF. The CDR3, as DNA: TGTGCCAGCAGCCTATGGGAAGGGGGCCATCAGCCCCAGCATTTT. The variable domain in full, completed from reference TRBV11-3 and TRBJ1-5, reads EAGVVQSPRYKIIEKKQPVAFWCNPISGHNTLYWYLQNLGQGPELLIRYENEEAVDDSQLPKDRFSAERLKGVDSTLKIQPAELGDSAVYLCASSLWEGGHQPQHFGDGTRLSIL.

The chain links TRBV19 to TRBJ2-7, with 9 bases matching TRBD1. The V segment lost 7 bases and the J segment 3 bases; nucleotides outside the gene matches: 10. The length of the CDR3 is 15 residues. Germline CDR1 is LNHDA and CDR2 is SQIVND (reference sequence). CDR3 in DNA: TGTGCCAGTAAACGGGACAGGGAAGGTTTCTACGAGCAGTACTTC. This sequence encodes CASKRDREGFYEQYF.

This chain uses TRBV5-1 with TRBJ2-7; D call uncertain. The ends were cut back, 3 bases at V and 4 bases at J, with 11 bases in the middle. The CDR3 spans 13 residues. Germline assignment: CDR1 SGHRS and CDR2 YFSETQ. This chain's CDR3 is CASSSRHTYEQYF. DNA for the CDR3: TGCGCCAGCAGCTCTCGACACACGTACGAGCAGTACTTC.

The genes are TRBV7-3 and TRBJ1-1; perhaps TRBD1 as D (5 bases). The germline V gene has CDR1 SGHTA and CDR2 FQGTGA. V shed 4 bases and J shed 0 bases, with 6 bases lying between them. This CDR3 is built from 13 residues. The CDR3 here is CASSSTVNTEAFF. In DNA, the CDR3 is TGTGCCAGCAGCTCGACAGTGAACACTGAAGCTTTCTTT.

This chain joins TRBV11-2 and TRBJ1-2, with TRBD1 matching 7 bases. The germline gives CDR1 SGHAT, CDR2 FQNNGV. This CDR3 is built from 14 residues. V lost 8 bases and J lost 2; bases outside the gene matches: 8. CDR3 DNA sequence: TGTGCCAGCCGGCGGGACAGCTTGAACTATGGCTACACCTTC. It specifies CASRRDSLNYGYTF.

The J gene is TRBJ1-6, the V gene TRBV25-1, with D tentatively TRBD1 (5 bases). This CDR3 is 13 amino acids long. Germline loops: CDR1 MGHDK, CDR2 SYGVNS. V was pared by 6 bases and J by 10 bases, with 13 bases between. DNA of the CDR3: TGTGCCAGCAGCGAACCAGGGCGGTCACCCCTCCACTTT. This encodes CASSEPGRSPLHF.

The chain links TRBV10-3 to TRBJ2-1; tentative D call: TRBD2 (5 bases). The length of the CDR3 is 15 residues. Per germline, CDR1 ENHRY and CDR2 SYGVKD. The V and J ends lost 10 bases and 0 bases respectively, with 16 bases between them. The CDR3 DNA sequence: TGTGCCACCAAGCAGGACTTCTTCTCCTACAATGAGCAGTTCTTC. Translated: CATKQDFFSYNEQFF.

V usage is TRBV5-1 and J usage is TRBJ1-1; 9 bases are a match to TRBD1. This CDR3 contains 13 residues. The germline CDR1 and CDR2 sequences are SGHRS and YFSETQ. Germline trimming cut 3 bases from V and 5 bases from J; bases unmatched to any gene: 2. The CDR3 spells CASSWTGATEAFF. The CDR3 coding sequence is TGCGCCAGCAGCTGGACAGGGGCAACTGAAGCTTTCTTT.

V and J are TRBV7-3 and TRBJ1-2, with a tentative D call TRBD1 (5 bases). The ends were cut back, 5 bases at V and 7 bases at J, with 14 bases in the middle. CDR1 SGHTA and CDR2 FQGTGA come from the germline V gene. This CDR3 is built from 13 residues. The CDR3 DNA is TGTGCCAGCAGCGGACGTGGGGGGGTTGGCTACACCTTC. This sequence encodes CASSGRGGVGYTF.

V usage is TRBV5-4 and J usage is TRBJ1-2; 7 bases align to TRBD1. The germline V gene has CDR1 SGHNT and CDR2 YYREEE (reference sequence). The CDR3 is 15 amino acids. J lost 4 bases, V lost 1 base, and 7 bases had no gene match. The CDR3, as DNA: TGTGCCAGCAGCTTGTCCCGCCGGGACAGCTATGGCTACACCTTC. This translates into CASSLSRRDSYGYTF.

The rearrangement uses TRBV20-1 and TRBJ2-5; 11 nucleotides align to TRBD1. The CDR3 consists of 15 residues. J was trimmed by 5 bases and V by 3 bases; bases with no gene match: 8. Germline V CDR1 and CDR2: DFQATT, SNEGSKA (reference sequence). The CDR3 spells CSASTLRDRGETQYF. The CDR3 DNA reads TGCAGTGCTAGTACGCTCCGGGACAGGGGGGAGACCCAGTACTTC.

The chain carries TRBV19 and TRBJ2-3, with 7 bases matching TRBD1. There are 15 residues in the CDR3. Losses at the gene ends were 1 base for V and 6 bases for J; bases not matched to a gene: 7. The germline gives CDR1 LNHDA, CDR2 SQIVND (reference sequence). The CDR3: CASSIGGTVVDTQYF. DNA of the CDR3: TGTGCCAGTAGTATAGGGGGGACAGTAGTGGATACGCAGTATTTT.

The chain links TRBV7-3 to TRBJ2-7; TRBD1 agrees at 7 bases. Trimming took 3 bases from V and 3 from J; bases not matched to a gene: 2. The CDR3 extends over 13 amino acids. The germline gives CDR1 SGHTA, CDR2 FQGTGA. CDR3 coding DNA: TGTGCCAGCAGCTTGCAGGGGGACTACGAGCAGTACTTC. Translation: CASSLQGDYEQYF.

The table lists this clone with a count of one. The V call is TRBV11-2, the J call TRBJ1-3; the D is unclear. V dropped 5 bases and J dropped 1 base, with 12 bases sitting between them. The germline V gene encodes CDR1 SGHAT and CDR2 FQNNGV. CDR3 length: 15 amino acids. The CDR3 DNA sequence: TGTGCCAGCAGCCCCCGGGTAGGATCTGGAAACACCATATATTTT. Its translation is CASSPRVGSGNTIYF.

This chain uses TRBV19 with TRBJ1-1, with D maybe TRBD1 (6 bases). Trimming removed 10 bases at V and 8 bases at J, with 11 bases between. In germline, CDR1 is LNHDA, CDR2 SQIVND (reference sequence). The length of the CDR3 is 10 residues. The CDR3 DNA is TGTGCCACCACCGACAGGGAAGCTTTCTTT. This sequence encodes CATTDREAFF.

Only one count was recorded for this clone. V is TRBV4-3 and J is TRBJ1-6, with D possibly being TRBD1 (5 bases). There are 16 residues in the CDR3. With 0 bases removed from V and 6 bases from J, the gap between germline ends came to 12 bases. Germline loops: CDR1 LGHNA, CDR2 YSLEER. CDR3 residues: CASSQDSQGPNSPLHF. DNA of the CDR3: TGCGCCAGCAGCCAAGATTCCCAGGGTCCTAATTCACCCCTCCACTTT.

The genes are TRBV9 and TRBJ2-7, with D hard to call. The CDR3 has 14 amino acids. Per the germline V gene, CDR1 is SGDLS and CDR2 is YYNGEE. V was trimmed by 4 bases and J by 0 bases, leaving 11 bases between them. As DNA, the CDR3 is TGTGCCAGCAGCCCTTATCTCTCCTCCTACGAGCAGTACTTC. This gives the protein CASSPYLSSYEQYF.

The rearrangement uses TRBV28 and TRBJ1-1; TRBD1 agrees at 9 bases. Germline V gives CDR1 MDHEN, CDR2 SYDVKM. The CDR3 loop spans 15 amino acids. The J segment lost 7 bases and the V segment lost 6 bases, leaving 12 bases of the junction unmatched. The CDR3 DNA reads as TGTGCCAGCAGCTCGGGACAGGGATCCTTATATGAAGCTTTCTTT. Translation: CASSSGQGSLYEAFF.

The rearrangement joins TRBV25-1 to TRBJ1-2, with D perhaps matching TRBD1 (5 bases). CDR3 length: 14 residues. V gave up 0 bases and J gave up 3 bases, with 8 bases separating them. The germline V gene has CDR1 MGHDK and CDR2 SYGVNS. The CDR3 DNA follows: TGTGCCAGCAGTGAATATGCGGGGGACTATGGCTACACCTTC. It yields the protein CASSEYAGDYGYTF.

The chain has TRBV10-2 and TRBJ2-2, with 8 nucleotides matching TRBD2. This CDR3 is 15 amino acids long. The germline V gene encodes CDR1 WSHSY and CDR2 SAAADI. V trimming: 6 bases; J trimming: 2 bases; junction bases outside the gene matches: 5. The CDR3 here is CASRMTSVNTGELFF. The CDR3, as DNA: TGCGCCAGCAGGATGACTAGCGTTAACACCGGGGAGCTGTTTTTT.

A single count supports this clone. The chain is built from TRBV24-1 and TRBJ1-5; D is uncertain. Germline loops: CDR1 KGHDR, CDR2 SFDVKD. Trimming took 9 bases from V and 1 from J, leaving 12 bases between them. The CDR3 runs 14 residues. CDR3 coding DNA: TGTGCCACCGCGAGTAACCGGAGCAATCAGCCCCAGCATTTT. Its translation: CATASNRSNQPQHF.

Concerning this clone: A junction end diverges from the germline sequence, so it may reflect a read error. The chain has TRBV29-1 and TRBJ2-3; D perhaps matches TRBD1 (6 bases). The CDR3 consists of 16 residues. Germline CDR1 is SQVTM and CDR2 is ANQGSEA. The CDR3 spells CSVEGGEGLSTDTQYF. For the CDR3, the DNA is TGCAGCGTGGAAGGGGGTGAGGGCCTAAGCACAGATACGCAGTATTTT.

J is TRBJ1-2 and V is TRBV19; TRBD1 is a possible D gene (5 bases). In germline, CDR1 is LNHDA, CDR2 SQIVND (reference sequence). The CDR3 runs to 13 residues. Trimming removed 5 bases at V and 8 bases at J, with 15 bases between. The DNA of the CDR3 is TGTGCCAGTAGTGCCTCAGGGTCGCGCGGCTACACCTTC. Translated, it gives CASSASGSRGYTF.

This sequence joins TRBV27 and TRBJ2-3; tentative D call: TRBD1 (6 bases). Germline V gives CDR1 MNHEY, CDR2 SMNVEV (reference sequence). The CDR3 consists of 12 residues. Trimming left V 2 bases short and J 7 bases short, with 7 bases between. The CDR3: CASSLGGNTQYF. In nucleotides, the CDR3 is TGTGCCAGCAGTTTAGGGGGCAATACGCAGTATTTT.

The genes are TRBV4-3 and TRBJ2-1, with TRBD1 identical over 7 bases. Trimming took 4 bases from V and 0 from J; bases not matched to a gene: 3. In germline, CDR1 is LGHNA, CDR2 YSLEER. The CDR3 loop spans 15 amino acids. The CDR3 DNA reads TGCGCCAGCAGCCCGACAGGGAGCTCCTACAATGAGCAGTTCTTC. This sequence encodes CASSPTGSSYNEQFF.